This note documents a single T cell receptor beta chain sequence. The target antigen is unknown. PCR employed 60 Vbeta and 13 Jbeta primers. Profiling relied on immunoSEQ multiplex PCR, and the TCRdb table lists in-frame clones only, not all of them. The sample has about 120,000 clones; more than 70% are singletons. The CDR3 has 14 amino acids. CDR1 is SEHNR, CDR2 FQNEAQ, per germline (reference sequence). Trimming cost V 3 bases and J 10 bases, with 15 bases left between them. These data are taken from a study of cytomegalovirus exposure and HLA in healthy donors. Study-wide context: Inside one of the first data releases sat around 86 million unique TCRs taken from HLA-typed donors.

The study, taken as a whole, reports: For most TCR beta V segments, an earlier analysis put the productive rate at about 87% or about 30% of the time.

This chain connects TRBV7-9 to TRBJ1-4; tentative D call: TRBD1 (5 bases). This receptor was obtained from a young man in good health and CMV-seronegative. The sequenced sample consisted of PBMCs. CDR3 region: CASSFIQDNGKLFF. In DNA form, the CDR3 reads TGTGCCAGCAGCTTTATACAGGATAACGGAAAACTGTTTTTT.